This TCR beta chain was identified during a study of blood T cell repertoires in COVID-19. About the study: The origin of the acute and convalescent COVID-19 samples was the United States, Italy and Spain.

Authors' data handling: The authors estimated nucleated cell counts from reference gene primer amplification. Generated by immunoSEQ multiplex PCR, the TCRdb table keeps only in-frame clones and is missing some. The DNA gave D and trimming, while V, J and clone size come from that table. The data contain under 250,000 clones, 83% of them singletons. The germline gives CDR1 SGHTA, CDR2 FQGNSA. This CDR3 comprises 14 residues. Losses at the gene ends were 5 bases for V and 6 bases for J; bases not matched to a gene: 7. The TCR sequence derives from a human donor in a cohort sampled during active COVID-19. Source material: peripheral blood. The chain has TRBV7-2 and TRBJ1-2; TRBD1 agrees at 9 bases. As DNA, the CDR3 is TGTGCCAGCAGCCTCGGGCGGACAGGGGATGGCTACACCTTC. It is translated as CASSLGRTGDGYTF.